The 28 T cell receptor beta chains presented below share a single source sample, sequenced in a study of CD8 T cells in Susac syndrome. Random hexamers served to reverse transcribe roughly 0.5 to 1 ug RNA. MiXCR, run by TCRdb on the immunoSEQ multiplex PCR reads, gives a single entry per CDR3 protein. The table includes some 130,000 distinct CDR3 sequences, over 80% detected once. The sample was CD8+ T cells from PBMCs. These receptors were obtained from a human donor with multiple sclerosis.

The chain joins TRBV29-1 to TRBJ2-2, with D unclear. Trimming took off 4 bases at V and 0 bases at J, with 9 bases between the two ends. This CDR3 comprises 14 residues. Germline CDR1 and CDR2: SQVTM and ANQGSEA. The CDR3 loop reads CSVVSAANTGELFF. CDR3 coding DNA: TGCAGCGTTGTTTCAGCTGCGAACACCGGGGAGCTGTTTTTT.

This chain links TRBV19 with TRBJ2-1, with TRBD1 matching 7 bases. Germline V gene lookup returns CDR1 LNHDA and CDR2 SQIVND (reference sequence). V lost 3 bases and J lost 0; bases outside the gene matches: 5. This CDR3 has 16 residues. CDR3 loop: CASSIGQASSYNEQFF. CDR3 bases: TGTGCCAGTAGTATCGGACAGGCTAGCTCCTACAATGAGCAGTTCTTC.

The chain links TRBV27 to TRBJ2-7, with 10 bases matching TRBD1. Germline CDR1 MNHEY, CDR2 SMNVEV (reference sequence). Losses at the gene ends were 1 base for V and 6 bases for J; bases not matched to a gene: 6. The CDR3 loop spans 15 amino acids. CDR3 in amino acids: CASSLYGTGVREQYF. CDR3 coding DNA: TGTGCCAGCAGTTTATACGGGACAGGGGTACGCGAGCAGTACTTC.

The V and J genes are TRBV11-3 and TRBJ2-2; D unclear. Between the trimmed V and J ends, which lost 6 bases and 2 bases, there was a span of 10 bases. The V gene's germline CDR1 is SGHNT and CDR2 YENEEA. The CDR3 covers 14 residues. CDR3 loop: CASRGLSNTGELFF. The CDR3 nucleotides read TGTGCCAGCAGGGGCCTAAGCAACACCGGGGAGCTGTTTTTT. Complete variable domain (other parts from reference TRBV11-3 and TRBJ2-2): EAGVVQSPRYKIIEKKQPVAFWCNPISGHNTLYWYLQNLGQGPELLIRYENEEAVDDSQLPKDRFSAERLKGVDSTLKIQPAELGDSAVYLCASRGLSNTGELFFGEGSRLTVL.

This clonotype was picked up a small number of times. The rearrangement joins TRBV27 to TRBJ2-1; D remains unclear. The germline CDR1 and CDR2 sequences are MNHEY and SMNVEV (reference sequence). The CDR3 is 15 residues long. Trimming took 2 bases from V and 2 from J, leaving 10 bases between them. CDR3 loop: CASSLMGRAYNEQFF. The CDR3 DNA sequence: TGTGCCAGCAGTTTAATGGGTCGGGCCTACAATGAGCAGTTCTTC.

The chain couples TRBV5-5 to TRBJ1-1, with D perhaps matching TRBD1 (5 bases). This CDR3 region has 13 residues. Trimming cost V 1 base and J 3 bases, with 7 bases left between them. Germline-derived CDR1 and CDR2 are SGHKS and YYEKEE (reference sequence). CDR3 sequence: CASSLWGDTEAFF. The CDR3 coding sequence is TGTGCCAGCAGCTTGTGGGGGGACACTGAAGCTTTCTTT. The full variable domain, its missing parts supplied by reference TRBV5-5 and TRBJ1-1, is DAGVTQSPTHLIKTRGQQVTLRCSPISGHKSVSWYQQVLGQGPQFIFQYYEKEERGRGNFPDRFSARQFPNYSSELNVNALLLGDSALYLCASSLWGDTEAFFGQGTRLTVV.

A single count supports this clonotype. V is TRBV7-9 and J is TRBJ1-2, with a tentative D call TRBD1 (5 bases). Germline CDR1 SEHNR, CDR2 FQNEAQ (reference sequence). This CDR3 comprises 19 residues. Trimming cost V 5 bases and J 1 base, with 26 bases left between them. CDR3 DNA: TGTGCCAGCAGCGTAGTCCCCGGGGCAGTCGCTGATTATAACTATGGCTACACCTTC. This sequence encodes CASSVVPGAVADYNYGYTF.

The V gene is TRBV7-3, the J gene TRBJ2-2; tentative D call: TRBD2 (6 bases). Deletions cut 5 bases from V and 5 bases from J, with 12 bases between. Germline values: CDR1 SGHTA, CDR2 FQGTGA. The CDR3 contains 14 residues. In nucleotides, the CDR3 is TGTGCCAGCAGCCCTAATGGGGGGACCGGGGAGCTGTTTTTT. Its protein is CASSPNGGTGELFF.

The chain has TRBV18 and TRBJ1-5; D gene unclear. CDR1 is KGHSH, CDR2 LQKENI, per germline. V was pared by 2 bases and J by 0 bases, with 8 bases between. This CDR3 has 15 amino acids. The CDR3 DNA is TGTGCCAGCTCACCAGAAGGATATAGCAATCAGCCCCAGCATTTT. This codes for CASSPEGYSNQPQHF.

The chain's CDR3 is CASSLPRNTEAFF. The CDR3 bases are TGTGCCAGCAGCTTACCCAGGAACACTGAAGCTTTCTTT. V and J are TRBV7-9 and TRBJ1-1; D uncertain. V lost 2 bases and J 1 base, leaving 5 bases between the germline ends. The CDR3 contains 13 residues. Germline CDR1 and CDR2: SEHNR and FQNEAQ (reference sequence). The complete variable domain, with remaining parts taken from reference TRBV7-9 and TRBJ1-1, reads DTGVSQNPRHKITKRGQNVTFRCDPISEHNRLYWYRQTLGQGPEFLTYFQNEAQLEKSRLLSDRFSAERPKGSFSTLEIQRTEQGDSAMYLCASSLPRNTEAFFGQGTRLTVV.

This chain connects TRBV19 to TRBJ1-3, with 8 nucleotides matching TRBD1. Germline CDR1 and CDR2: LNHDA and SQIVND (reference sequence). This CDR3 comprises 15 residues. The ends lost 3 bases at V and 0 bases at J; junction bases unmatched: 1. The CDR3 region has the DNA TGTGCCAGTAGTATGGGGACAGGCTCTGGAAACACCATATATTTT. Amino acids: CASSMGTGSGNTIYF.

This clonotype has only a few counts. V and J are TRBV11-2 and TRBJ2-3; D uncertain. Deletions cut 4 bases from V and 3 bases from J, with 11 bases between. This CDR3 region has 14 residues. CDR1 and CDR2 (germline): SGHAT, FQNNGV. In DNA form, the CDR3 reads TGTGCCAGCAGCTCCCTCTTTATGACAGATACGCAGTATTTT. Protein sequence: CASSSLFMTDTQYF. Supplemented by reference TRBV11-2 and TRBJ2-3, the full variable domain reads EAGVAQSPRYKIIEKRQSVAFWCNPISGHATLYWYQQILGQGPKLLIQFQNNGVVDDSQLPKDRFSAERLKGVDSTLKIQPAKLEDSAVYLCASSSLFMTDTQYFGPGTRLTVL.

This chain joins TRBV4-3 and TRBJ2-3; the match to TRBD2 covers 8 bases. This CDR3 is built from 20 residues. Losses at the gene ends were 0 bases for V and 2 bases for J; bases not matched to a gene: 16. In germline, CDR1 is LGHNA, CDR2 YSLEER. CDR3 DNA sequence: TGCGCCAGCAGCCAAGATTGGGGGGTCGAACTAGCGGCAGACACAGATACGCAGTATTTT. Translation: CASSQDWGVELAADTDTQYF.

The rearrangement uses TRBV2 and TRBJ2-1, with TRBD2 as a possible D gene (5 bases). Trimming shortened V by 4 bases and J by 2 bases, and 18 bases separated the two germline ends. The CDR3 contains 17 residues. Germline V gene lookup returns CDR1 SNHLY and CDR2 FYNNEI. The CDR3 loop reads CASSGSSRGFTYNEQFF. The CDR3 nucleotides are TGTGCCAGCAGTGGATCAAGTCGGGGATTTACCTACAATGAGCAGTTCTTC.

This chain uses TRBV20-1 with TRBJ2-7; the match to TRBD1 covers 7 bases. The CDR3 is 12 amino acids. Germline V gene data show CDR1 as DFQATT and CDR2 as SNEGSKA (reference sequence). CDR3 in DNA: TGCAGCTACGCCCAGGGGGCCTACGAGCAGTACTTC. It is translated as CSYAQGAYEQYF.

This clonotype was found many times. This chain joins TRBV7-9 and TRBJ2-5; D is unclear. Trimming took 5 bases from V and 1 from J, leaving 14 bases between them. The germline V gene has CDR1 SEHNR and CDR2 FQNEAQ (reference sequence). The CDR3 runs to 15 residues. CDR3 DNA: TGTGCCAGCAGCCGATTAGTCAAGGGCCAAGAGACCCAGTACTTC. Translating gives CASSRLVKGQETQYF.

This chain links TRBV20-1 with TRBJ2-5; D is uncertain. The CDR3 covers 14 residues. Germline V gives CDR1 DFQATT, CDR2 SNEGSKA (reference sequence). V lost 3 bases and J 2 bases, leaving 13 bases between the germline ends. CDR3 in amino acids: CSASPRANQETQYF. CDR3 nucleotide sequence: TGCAGTGCTAGCCCACGTGCGAATCAAGAGACCCAGTACTTC.

The chain has TRBV6-1 and TRBJ2-1, with 13 bases lining up with TRBD2. This CDR3 is built from 15 residues. Germline lookup yields CDR1 MNHNS and CDR2 SASEGT. The junction had 10 bases not matched to a gene; V was cut back by 8 bases and J by 9 bases. The CDR3 region is CASGTGLAGIIEQFF. In DNA form, the CDR3 reads TGTGCCAGCGGGACGGGACTAGCGGGAATTATTGAGCAGTTCTTC.

This clonotype has only a few counts. The CDR3 here is CASSLSGRGTDTQYF. The CDR3, as DNA: TGTGCCAGCAGCTTAAGCGGCAGGGGCACAGATACGCAGTATTTT. The gene calls are TRBV7-3 and TRBJ2-3, with a possible D match to TRBD1 (5 bases). In germline, CDR1 is SGHTA, CDR2 FQGTGA. V gave up 1 base and J gave up 1 base, with 9 bases separating them. The CDR3 extends over 15 amino acids.

This clonotype was recorded at least ten times. This chain connects TRBV6-1 to TRBJ1-1; no clear D gene. CDR1 and CDR2 (germline): MNHNS, SASEGT. The CDR3 length is 13 residues. The V end lost 6 bases, the J end lost 0 bases, and 8 bases lay between the germline ends. The DNA of the CDR3 is TGTGCCAGCAGCCGAAGCATGAACACTGAAGCTTTCTTT. Amino acids: CASSRSMNTEAFF.

The chain couples TRBV13 to TRBJ2-1; 10 nucleotides align to TRBD1. In germline, CDR1 is PRHDT, CDR2 FYEKMQ (reference sequence). The CDR3 sequence is 16 residues long. The junction had 5 bases not matched to a gene; V was cut back by 3 bases and J by 3 bases. The CDR3 DNA is TGTGCCAGCAGCTTGATGGGACAGGGGATCTACAATGAGCAGTTCTTC. It specifies CASSLMGQGIYNEQFF.

This rearrangement joins TRBV9 to TRBJ2-1; D is ambiguous. CDR1 and CDR2 from the germline V gene are SGDLS and YYNGEE. Trimming cost V 2 bases and J 10 bases, with 10 bases left between them. The CDR3 is made up of 12 amino acids. CDR3 loop: CASSVVSREQFF. The CDR3 DNA follows: TGTGCCAGCAGCGTGGTCTCAAGGGAGCAGTTCTTC.

The chain combines TRBV5-1 with TRBJ2-1; D uncertain. The germline gives CDR1 SGHRS, CDR2 YFSETQ. Trimming removed 4 bases from V and 4 bases from J, with 15 bases in between. The CDR3 runs 15 residues. CDR3 sequence reads: CASSLVPVQYNEQFF. CDR3 bases: TGCGCCAGCAGCCTTGTACCAGTGCAGTACAATGAGCAGTTCTTC.

The chain links TRBV7-6 to TRBJ2-5; TRBD2 matches at 8 bases. CDR1 is SGHVS and CDR2 is FNYEAQ in the germline V gene. Losses at the gene ends were 1 base for V and 2 bases for J; bases not matched to a gene: 6. This CDR3 comprises 16 residues. The CDR3 DNA sequence: TGTGCCAGCAGCTTAGGTGCCAGCGGGAGACAAGAGACCCAGTACTTC. Translating it yields CASSLGASGRQETQYF.

The CDR3 DNA follows: TGTGCCAGCAGCGAGGGGACAGGGAATGAAAAACTGTTTTTT. Encoded protein: CASSEGTGNEKLFF. This rearrangement joins TRBV9 to TRBJ1-4; 9 bases agree with TRBD1. The CDR3 extends over 14 amino acids. The ends lost 3 bases at V and 5 bases at J; junction bases unmatched: 2. CDR1 and CDR2 from the germline V gene are SGDLS and YYNGEE.

The CDR3, as DNA: TGTGCCAGCAGCATTTCCCCCGGGACCATTTTTAGTGAGCAGTTCTTC. It codes for CASSISPGTIFSEQFF. The V and J genes are TRBV3-1 and TRBJ2-1; D may match TRBD1 or TRBD2 (5 bases each). The CDR3 contains 16 residues. V was pared by 5 bases and J by 9 bases, with 23 bases between. The V gene's germline CDR1 is LGHDT and CDR2 YNNKEL (reference sequence).

The gene calls are TRBV28 and TRBJ1-2; 7 nucleotides align to TRBD1. Germline V gene sequence: CDR1 MDHEN, CDR2 SYDVKM. Trimming cost V 3 bases and J 8 bases; bases outside gene matches: 12. The CDR3 is 15 amino acids. The CDR3 DNA follows: TGTGCCAGCAGTTTCCAGGGGGAGATCGGTGGCGGCTACACCTTC. Residues: CASSFQGEIGGGYTF.

V usage is TRBV5-5 and J usage is TRBJ2-3; D ambiguous. This CDR3 region has 14 residues. The V gene's germline CDR1 is SGHKS and CDR2 YYEKEE (reference sequence). V shed 0 bases and J shed 3 bases, with 8 bases lying between them. CDR3 sequence (DNA): TGTGCCAGCAGCTTGGGCTCACGTACAGATACGCAGTATTTT. Translation: CASSLGSRTDTQYF.